This entry is about one T cell receptor beta chain. The entry originates in a study of blood T cell repertoires in COVID-19. Germline lookup yields CDR1 LNHNV and CDR2 YYDKDF (reference sequence). V lost 1 base and J lost 4; bases outside the gene matches: 7. This CDR3 spans 16 amino acids. Repertoires were generated with immunoSEQ multiplex PCR, while TCRdb's copy carries only in-frame clones and drops some. The table lists about 170,000 clones, 80% to 85% of them singletons, with around an eighth in the top ten. Sample: peripheral blood. The source of this sequence is a man between 18 and 29 years old with active or convalescent COVID-19. The chain has TRBV15 and TRBJ2-7; 10 bases are a match to TRBD2. The CDR3 sequence is CATSRVLWTSGYEQYF. For the CDR3, the DNA is TGTGCCACCAGCAGAGTGCTCTGGACTAGCGGTTACGAGCAGTACTTC. Supplemented by reference TRBV15 and TRBJ2-7, the full variable domain reads DAMVIQNPRYQVTQFGKPVTLSCSQTLNHNVMYWYQQKSSQAPKLLFHYYDKDFNNEADTPDNFQSRRPNTSFCFLDIRSPGLGDTAMYLCATSRVLWTSGYEQYFGPGTRLTVT.